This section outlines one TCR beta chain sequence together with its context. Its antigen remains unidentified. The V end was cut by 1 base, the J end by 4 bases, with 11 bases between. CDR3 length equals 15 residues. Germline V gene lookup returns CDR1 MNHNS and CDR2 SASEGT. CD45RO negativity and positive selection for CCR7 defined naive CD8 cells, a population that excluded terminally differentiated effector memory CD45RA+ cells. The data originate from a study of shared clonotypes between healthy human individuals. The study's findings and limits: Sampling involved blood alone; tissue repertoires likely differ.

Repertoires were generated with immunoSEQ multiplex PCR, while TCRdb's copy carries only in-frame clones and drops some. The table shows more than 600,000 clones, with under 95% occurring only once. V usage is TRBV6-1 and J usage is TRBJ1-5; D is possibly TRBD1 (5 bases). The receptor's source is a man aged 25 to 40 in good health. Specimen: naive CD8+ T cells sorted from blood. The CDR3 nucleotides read TGTGCCAGCAGTGAAGGTCTCAGGGCAAATCAGCCCCAGCATTTT. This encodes CASSEGLRANQPQHF.